The TCR beta chain described here comes from a study of Graves' ophthalmopathy and Graves' hyperthyroidism. Study summary: Pretreatment peripheral blood was obtained at initial diagnosis.

Germline CDR1 reads MNHNS; CDR2 reads SASEGT. This CDR3 is built from 16 residues. A note on this clonotype: The junction and the germline gene differ at one end; a read error may be behind it.

CDR3 regions of TCR beta were amplified from RNA transcripts. Second-round multiplex PCR followed a first-round RT-PCR using HTBI primers. MiXCR, applied by TCRdb to the multiplex PCR reads, yields one record per CDR3 protein. The sample contains approximately 210,000 distinct CDR3 sequences, around 30% of which appear only once. Moderate-to-severe activity, with CAS ≥3, NOSPECS ≥4 and duration under 3 months, characterized the donors with ophthalmopathy. The gene calls are TRBV6-1 and TRBJ1-1; D call uncertain. The source of this sequence is a man aged 50-59 years with Graves' ophthalmopathy. Material for sequencing was peripheral blood. CDR3 DNA sequence: TGTGTCAGCACTCCCAGGCGGCCAAGGATGAACACTGAAGCTTTCTTT. It codes for CVSTPRRPRMNTEAFF.